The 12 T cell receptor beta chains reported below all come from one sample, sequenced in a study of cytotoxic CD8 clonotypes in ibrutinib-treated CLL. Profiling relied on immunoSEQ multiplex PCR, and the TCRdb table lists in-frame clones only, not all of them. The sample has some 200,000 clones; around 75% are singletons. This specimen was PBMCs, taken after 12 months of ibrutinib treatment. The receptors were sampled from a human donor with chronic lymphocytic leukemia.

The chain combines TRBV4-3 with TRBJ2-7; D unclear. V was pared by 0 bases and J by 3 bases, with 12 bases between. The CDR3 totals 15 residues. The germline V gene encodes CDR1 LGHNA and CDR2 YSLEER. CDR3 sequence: CASSQDWSPGYEQYF. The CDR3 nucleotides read TGCGCCAGCAGCCAAGATTGGTCGCCAGGCTACGAGCAGTACTTC.

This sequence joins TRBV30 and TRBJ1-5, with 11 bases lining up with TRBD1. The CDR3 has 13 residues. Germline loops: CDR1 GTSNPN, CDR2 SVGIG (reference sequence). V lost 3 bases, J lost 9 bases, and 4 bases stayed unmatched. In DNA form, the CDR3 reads TGTGCCTGGAGCGGACAGGGGGCAGGGCCCCAGCATTTT. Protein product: CAWSGQGAGPQHF.

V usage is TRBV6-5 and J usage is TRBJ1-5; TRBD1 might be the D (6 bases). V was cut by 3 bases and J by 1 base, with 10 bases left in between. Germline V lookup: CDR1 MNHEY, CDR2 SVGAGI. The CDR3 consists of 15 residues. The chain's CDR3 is CASSYGGASNQPQHF. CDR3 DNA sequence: TGTGCCAGCAGTTATGGGGGGGCGAGCAATCAGCCCCAGCATTTT.

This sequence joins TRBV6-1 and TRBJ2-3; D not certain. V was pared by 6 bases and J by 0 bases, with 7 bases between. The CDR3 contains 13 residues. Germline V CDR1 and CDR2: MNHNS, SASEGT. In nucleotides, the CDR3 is TGTGCCAGCAGATCCCTTAGCACAGATACGCAGTATTTT. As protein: CASRSLSTDTQYF.

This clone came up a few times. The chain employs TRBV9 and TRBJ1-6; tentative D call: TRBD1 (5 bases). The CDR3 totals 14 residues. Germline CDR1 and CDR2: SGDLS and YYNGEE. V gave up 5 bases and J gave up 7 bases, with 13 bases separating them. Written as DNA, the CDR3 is TGTGCCAGCAGAAGTTCCAGGGACAATTCACCCCTCCACTTT. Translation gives CASRSSRDNSPLHF.

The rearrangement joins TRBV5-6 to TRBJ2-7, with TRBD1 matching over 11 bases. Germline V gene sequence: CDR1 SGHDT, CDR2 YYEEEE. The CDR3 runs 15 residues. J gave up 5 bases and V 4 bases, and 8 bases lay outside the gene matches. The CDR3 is CASSEMDRGLDEQYF. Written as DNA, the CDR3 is TGTGCCAGCAGCGAGATGGACAGGGGGCTGGACGAGCAGTACTTC.

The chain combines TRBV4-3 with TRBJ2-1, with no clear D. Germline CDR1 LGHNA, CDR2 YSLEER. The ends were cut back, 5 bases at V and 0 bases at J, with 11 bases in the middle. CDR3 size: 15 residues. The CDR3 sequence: CASSKLASSYNEQFF. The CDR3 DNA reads TGCGCCAGCAGCAAATTGGCGAGCTCCTACAATGAGCAGTTCTTC.

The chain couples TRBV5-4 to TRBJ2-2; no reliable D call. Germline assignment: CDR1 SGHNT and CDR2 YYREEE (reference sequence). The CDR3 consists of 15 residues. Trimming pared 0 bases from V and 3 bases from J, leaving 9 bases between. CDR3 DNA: TGTGCCAGCAGCTTGGGGACGGATGACACCGGGGAGCTGTTTTTT. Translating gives CASSLGTDDTGELFF.

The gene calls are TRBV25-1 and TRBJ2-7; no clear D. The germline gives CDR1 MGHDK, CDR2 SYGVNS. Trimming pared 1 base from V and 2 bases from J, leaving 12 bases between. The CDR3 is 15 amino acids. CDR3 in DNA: TGTGCCAGCAGTGAATGGTACCTCAAGGCCTACGAGCAGTACTTC. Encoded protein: CASSEWYLKAYEQYF.

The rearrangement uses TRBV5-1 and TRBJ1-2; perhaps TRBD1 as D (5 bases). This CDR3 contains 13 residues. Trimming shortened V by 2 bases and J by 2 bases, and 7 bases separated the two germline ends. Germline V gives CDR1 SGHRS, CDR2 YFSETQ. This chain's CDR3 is CASSLRQNYGYTF. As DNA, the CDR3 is TGCGCCAGCAGCTTACGACAGAACTATGGCTACACCTTC.

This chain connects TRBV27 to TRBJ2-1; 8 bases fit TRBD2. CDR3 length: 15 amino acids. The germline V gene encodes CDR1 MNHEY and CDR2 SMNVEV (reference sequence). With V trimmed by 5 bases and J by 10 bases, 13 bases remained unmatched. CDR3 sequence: CASSPSRVSGGEQFF. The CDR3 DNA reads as TGTGCCAGCAGTCCCTCGCGGGTATCGGGGGGGGAGCAGTTCTTC.

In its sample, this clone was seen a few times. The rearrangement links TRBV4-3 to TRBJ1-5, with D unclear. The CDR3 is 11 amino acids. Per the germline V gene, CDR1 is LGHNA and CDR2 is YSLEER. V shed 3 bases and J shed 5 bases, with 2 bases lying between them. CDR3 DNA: TGCGCCAGCAGCCAGGATCAGCCCCAGCATTTT. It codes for CASSQDQPQHF.